A single sample is the source of the 17 T cell receptor beta chains below, sequenced in a study of beta chain features in type 1 diabetes. General study results and limits: There was a moderate but significant shortening of TCRB CDR3s in all four CD4+ subsets of Type 1 diabetes patients.

Sequencing targeted expressed TCRB transcripts, as all isolated RNA had been reverse transcribed. The repertoire was sequenced with immunoSEQ multiplex PCR; TCRdb's copy has only in-frame clones and lacks some. The sample contains some 190,000 clones, around 7.9% of which appear only once. Their antigens remain unidentified. Material for sequencing was central memory CD4+ T cells from blood. The receptors here all came from a man younger than 35 with type 1 diabetes.

The gene calls are TRBV9 and TRBJ1-1; TRBD1 agrees at 9 bases. Losses at the gene ends were 3 bases for V and 4 bases for J; bases not matched to a gene: 10. The germline gives CDR1 SGDLS, CDR2 YYNGEE. This CDR3 has 16 residues. The CDR3 reads CASSERTGVRSTEAFF. The CDR3 nucleotides read TGTGCCAGCAGCGAGCGGACAGGGGTTAGGAGCACTGAAGCTTTCTTT.

This clone was seen a handful of times. The chain links TRBV28 to TRBJ2-4; 7 bases agree with TRBD1. The CDR3 has 15 residues. V shed 6 bases and J 3 bases; nucleotides not matched to a gene: 8. Germline lookup yields CDR1 MDHEN and CDR2 SYDVKM. CDR3 residues: CASSPTGSLKNIQYF. The CDR3 nucleotides are TGTGCCAGCAGCCCGACAGGGTCCCTCAAAAACATTCAGTACTTC.

In its sample, this clone was seen many times. V and J are TRBV4-1 and TRBJ2-1; possible D gene TRBD2, 6 bases. Looked up from germline, CDR1 is MGHRA and CDR2 is YSYEKL. The CDR3 loop spans 15 amino acids. Between the trimmed V and J ends, which lost 6 bases and 4 bases, there was a span of 16 bases. The CDR3 bases are TGCGCCAGCAGACGATTAGCGGACATTTACAATGAGCAGTTCTTC. It is translated as CASRRLADIYNEQFF.

This clone was detected only a few times. The J gene is TRBJ1-2, the V gene TRBV6-5; weak D call: TRBD1 (6 bases). The CDR3 is made up of 13 amino acids. Germline lookup yields CDR1 MNHEY and CDR2 SVGAGI. V was shortened by 2 bases and J by 2 bases, with 6 bases between the two germline ends. The CDR3: CASSYQGNYGYTF. DNA of the CDR3: TGTGCCAGCAGTTACCAGGGGAACTATGGCTACACCTTC.

V is TRBV28 and J is TRBJ1-1; no clear D gene. Per germline, CDR1 MDHEN and CDR2 SYDVKM. This CDR3 spans 14 amino acids. Trimming took off 6 bases at V and 4 bases at J, with 15 bases between the two ends. This CDR3 is CASSLPQRGTEAFF. CDR3 sequence (DNA): TGTGCCAGCAGCCTACCCCAGAGAGGCACTGAAGCTTTCTTT.

V usage is TRBV10-1 and J usage is TRBJ2-3; TRBD2 aligns across 7 bases. The germline CDR1 and CDR2 sequences are WNHNN and SYGVQD (reference sequence). The CDR3 loop spans 15 amino acids. The J segment lost 5 bases and the V segment lost 3 bases, leaving 8 bases of the junction unmatched. CDR3 DNA: TGCGCCAGCAGTGACCCTCAGCGGGGTGTAGATACGCAGTATTTT. This codes for CASSDPQRGVDTQYF.

The chain recombines TRBV5-1 with TRBJ1-2; D is possibly TRBD1 (6 bases). This CDR3 contains 13 residues. Trimming took off 7 bases at V and 4 bases at J, with 14 bases between the two ends. Germline values: CDR1 SGHRS, CDR2 YFSETQ. The CDR3 protein is CASPQDRFYGYTF. CDR3 DNA sequence: TGCGCCAGCCCGCAGGACAGATTCTATGGCTACACCTTC.

The chain employs TRBV29-1 and TRBJ1-1; 7 nucleotides align to TRBD1. V shed 7 bases, J shed 7 bases, and the junction held 9 bases outside the gene matches. The CDR3 loop spans 12 amino acids. Germline V gene sequence: CDR1 SQVTM, CDR2 ANQGSEA. The CDR3 protein is CSARASGGEAFF. In DNA form, the CDR3 reads TGCAGCGCAAGAGCCTCAGGGGGTGAAGCTTTCTTT.

This clone has ten or more counts. The chain employs TRBV5-1 and TRBJ1-1; 10 nucleotides line up with TRBD1. Germline loops: CDR1 SGHRS, CDR2 YFSETQ. The CDR3 runs 13 residues. V dropped 0 bases and J dropped 10; count of bases not matched to a gene: 3. The CDR3 spells CASSLGTGGSAFF. The CDR3 bases are TGCGCCAGCAGCTTGGGGACAGGGGGGTCAGCTTTCTTT.

The rearrangement links TRBV9 to TRBJ2-2; D unresolved. This CDR3 has 14 amino acids. V was pared by 4 bases and J by 6 bases, with 13 bases between. Germline lookup yields CDR1 SGDLS and CDR2 YYNGEE. The CDR3 loop reads CASSQGVPAGELFF. The CDR3 DNA is TGTGCCAGCAGCCAAGGAGTGCCGGCCGGGGAGCTGTTTTTT. Full variable domain (outside the CDR3, taken from reference TRBV9 and TRBJ2-2): DSGVTQTPKHLITATGQRVTLRCSPRSGDLSVYWYQQSLDQGLQFLIQYYNGEERAKGNILERFSAQQFPDLHSELNLSSLELGDSALYFCASSQGVPAGELFFGEGSRLTVL.

Many counts were recorded for this clone. V usage is TRBV29-1 and J usage is TRBJ1-1; D remains unclear. The germline V gene encodes CDR1 SQVTM and CDR2 ANQGSEA. The CDR3 is made up of 12 amino acids. Trimming removed 4 bases at V and 10 bases at J, with 16 bases between. Here the CDR3 DNA reads TGCAGCGTTGGCCCCGAGGGCGCGCGAGCTTTCTTT. Its protein product is CSVGPEGARAFF.

The genes are TRBV7-9 and TRBJ1-1; 7 bases fit TRBD1. The CDR3 length is 17 residues. Germline V lookup: CDR1 SEHNR, CDR2 FQNEAQ (reference sequence). V lost 0 bases, J lost 1 base, and 8 bases stayed unmatched. CDR3 bases: TGTGCCAGCAGCTTAGCGTTACAGGGGTCCACGAACACTGAAGCTTTCTTT. It yields the protein CASSLALQGSTNTEAFF.

On this clone itself: Other DNA sequences in this specimen translate into the identical CDR3. This chain joins TRBV7-2 and TRBJ2-5; TRBD1 agrees at 11 bases. The CDR3 consists of 13 residues. V lost 6 bases to trimming and J lost 5 bases; unmatched junction nucleotides: 2. Germline V gene data show CDR1 as SGHTA and CDR2 as FQGNSA. The CDR3 loop is CASSRDRGETQYF. The CDR3 DNA reads TGTGCCAGCAGTCGGGACAGGGGGGAGACCCAGTACTTC.

This clone was detected a few times. The chain recombines TRBV7-9 with TRBJ2-2; tentative D call: TRBD1 (5 bases). V was trimmed by 1 base and J by 1 base, leaving 16 bases between them. The germline gives CDR1 SEHNR, CDR2 FQNEAQ (reference sequence). The CDR3 runs 18 residues. The DNA of the CDR3 is TGTGCCAGCAGCTTAGGACCCGTGGGGCAGGTGAACACCGGGGAGCTGTTTTTT. Amino acids: CASSLGPVGQVNTGELFF.

The chain couples TRBV19 to TRBJ1-2; TRBD1 matches 8 bases. Germline lookup yields CDR1 LNHDA and CDR2 SQIVND (reference sequence). V shed 3 bases and J 5 bases; nucleotides not matched to a gene: 5. This CDR3 has 14 amino acids. As DNA, the CDR3 is TGTGCCAGTAGTATCGGACAGGGAAGATATGGCTACACCTTC. Residues: CASSIGQGRYGYTF.

The V and J genes are TRBV9 and TRBJ2-7; TRBD1 is a possible D gene (5 bases). Germline V gives CDR1 SGDLS, CDR2 YYNGEE. The CDR3 has 14 residues. Trimming stripped 0 bases from V and 5 bases from J, with 12 bases between. For the CDR3, the DNA is TGTGCCAGCAGCGTAGGATCCCAGGGCGACGAGCAGTACTTC. Its protein product is CASSVGSQGDEQYF. The complete variable domain, with remaining parts taken from reference TRBV9 and TRBJ2-7, reads DSGVTQTPKHLITATGQRVTLRCSPRSGDLSVYWYQQSLDQGLQFLIQYYNGEERAKGNILERFSAQQFPDLHSELNLSSLELGDSALYFCASSVGSQGDEQYFGPGTRLTVT.

The V call is TRBV9, the J call TRBJ2-3; TRBD2 agrees at 9 bases. Germline V gene sequence: CDR1 SGDLS, CDR2 YYNGEE. CDR3 size: 14 residues. V lost 4 bases to trimming and J lost 8 bases; unmatched junction nucleotides: 8. CDR3 coding DNA: TGTGCCAGCAGCCCTCTCGGTAGCGGGGGTACGCAGTATTTT. It is translated as CASSPLGSGGTQYF.